The 8 T cell receptor beta chains reported below all come from one sample, sequenced in a study of technical replicates of blood from a few donors. TCRdb's table, derived via immunoSEQ multiplex PCR, lists solely in-frame clones and lacks some. The table has around 14,000 clones, about four fifths seen once. The sample comprised PBMCs. The origin of the receptors is a human donor in good health.

The J gene is TRBJ2-5, the V gene TRBV29-1; D is possibly TRBD2 (5 bases). V lost 4 bases to trimming and J lost 1 base, with 16 bases between them. There are 15 residues in the CDR3. Germline V gene data show CDR1 as SQVTM and CDR2 as ANQGSEA. The CDR3 region has the DNA TGCAGCGTTGTCGATCCAGCGGTCCTCCAAGAGACCCAGTACTTC. It translates to CSVVDPAVLQETQYF. Complete variable domain (other parts from reference TRBV29-1 and TRBJ2-5): SAVISQKPSRDICQRGTSLTIQCQVDSQVTMMFWYRQQPGQSLTLIATANQGSEATYESGFVIDKFPISRPNLTFSTLTVSNMSPEDSSIYLCSVVDPAVLQETQYFGPGTRLLVL.

The V and J genes are TRBV7-2 and TRBJ2-1, with TRBD2 matching 7 bases. Germline CDR1 SGHTA, CDR2 FQGNSA. The V segment lost 1 base and the J segment 2 bases; nucleotides outside the gene matches: 2. This CDR3 spans 15 amino acids. CDR3: CASSLDSGAYNEQFF. The DNA of the CDR3 is TGTGCCAGCAGCTTAGACAGCGGGGCCTACAATGAGCAGTTCTTC.

The chain joins TRBV10-3 to TRBJ1-4; TRBD1 matches 8 bases. The CDR3 has 17 amino acids. V lost 4 bases to trimming and J lost 4 bases; unmatched junction nucleotides: 11. CDR1 is ENHRY, CDR2 SYGVKD, per germline. CDR3 protein: CAISARQGKVDNEKLFF. The CDR3 region has the DNA TGTGCCATCAGTGCGCGACAGGGGAAGGTGGATAATGAAAAACTGTTTTTT.

The chain combines TRBV10-2 with TRBJ2-2; 8 bases map to TRBD1. The germline V gene encodes CDR1 WSHSY and CDR2 SAAADI. Trimming removed 6 bases from V and 6 bases from J; junction bases left unmatched: 6. CDR3 length: 14 amino acids. The CDR3 here is CASRVTGVPGELFF. The CDR3 region has the DNA TGCGCCAGCAGAGTGACAGGGGTTCCCGGGGAGCTGTTTTTT.

This clone appeared a single time. This chain connects TRBV7-2 to TRBJ2-7; TRBD2 might be the D (5 bases). CDR3 size: 13 residues. Trimming pared 4 bases from V and 9 bases from J, leaving 16 bases between. Germline values: CDR1 SGHTA, CDR2 FQGNSA. CDR3 in amino acids: CASSSEVGLGQYF. In DNA form, the CDR3 reads TGTGCCAGCAGCTCGGAGGTCGGTTTAGGGCAGTACTTC. The whole variable domain, remainder taken from reference TRBV7-2 and TRBJ2-7, is GAGVSQSPSNKVTEKGKDVELRCDPISGHTALYWYRQSLGQGLEFLIYFQGNSAPDKSGLPSDRFSAERTGGSVSTLTIQRTQQEDSAVYLCASSSEVGLGQYFGPGTRLTVT.

V gene TRBV5-4 combines with J gene TRBJ2-3, with 9 bases matching TRBD2. This CDR3 is 18 amino acids long. With V trimmed by 0 bases and J by 0 bases, 8 bases remained unmatched. Germline V gene lookup returns CDR1 SGHNT and CDR2 YYREEE (reference sequence). The CDR3, as DNA: TGTGCCAGCAGCTTGGTCGCTAGCGGGACGATTAGCACAGATACGCAGTATTTT. This sequence encodes CASSLVASGTISTDTQYF.

As DNA, the CDR3 is TGTGCCAGCTCGTCGGGACTAGCGGGAGGAATCGGGGAGCTGTTTTTT. Translated: CASSSGLAGGIGELFF. V gene TRBV18 combines with J gene TRBJ2-2; 15 bases line up with TRBD2. Trimming took 6 bases from V and 7 from J; bases not matched to a gene: 6. The CDR3 consists of 16 residues. Germline V lookup: CDR1 KGHSH, CDR2 LQKENI.

This clone was counted between two and nine times. This chain links TRBV6-6 with TRBJ1-1, with D tentatively TRBD1 (6 bases). The CDR3 consists of 14 residues. V was shortened by 4 bases and J by 4 bases, with 13 bases between the two germline ends. The V gene's germline CDR1 is MNHNY and CDR2 SVGAGI (reference sequence). The CDR3 is CASSLQGLGTEAFF. In DNA, the CDR3 is TGTGCCAGCAGTTTACAGGGTCTGGGCACTGAAGCTTTCTTT.